These 10 T cell receptor beta chains were sequenced from one sample in a study of shared clonotypes between healthy human individuals. Measured with immunoSEQ multiplex PCR; TCRdb has only the in-frame clones, and not every one. The repertoire includes hundreds of thousands of clones, roughly 72% of them detected once, and around 1.8% sits in the top ten. The specimen was memory CD4+ T cells sorted from blood. Subset defined: CD45RA-negative fraction. The receptors were gathered from a woman younger than 45 in good health.

This clone was seen at least ten times. The CDR3 reads CASLSGGNTGELFF. In DNA, the CDR3 is TGTGCCAGCCTTAGCGGGGGTAACACCGGGGAGCTGTTTTTT. The chain recombines TRBV2 with TRBJ2-2; 9 positions match TRBD2. Per the germline V gene, CDR1 is SNHLY and CDR2 is FYNNEI. The ends lost 8 bases at V and 2 bases at J; junction bases unmatched: 3. The CDR3 loop spans 14 amino acids.

CDR3 DNA sequence: TGTGCCAGCAGTCGTCCTCCGGGGCCGGAGAGGTACAATGAGCAGTTCTTC. It encodes CASSRPPGPERYNEQFF. The V and J genes are TRBV19 and TRBJ2-1; either TRBD1 or TRBD2 may supply D (5 bases each). CDR3 length: 17 amino acids. Germline CDR1 and CDR2: LNHDA and SQIVND (reference sequence). Trimming cost V 9 bases and J 4 bases, with 25 bases left between them.

This clone has only one observation. V gene TRBV27 combines with J gene TRBJ2-7, with D perhaps matching TRBD1 (5 bases). Trimming stripped 5 bases from V and 3 bases from J, with 14 bases between. CDR1 is MNHEY, CDR2 SMNVEV, per germline (reference sequence). The CDR3 length is 14 residues. The CDR3 sequence is CASSGSTAFYEQYF. CDR3 DNA sequence: TGTGCCAGCAGTGGGTCGACAGCTTTCTACGAGCAGTACTTC.

On this clone itself: The same CDR3 also results from other DNA sequences found in this sample. The V gene is TRBV2, the J gene TRBJ2-7, with a tentative D call TRBD2 (6 bases). This CDR3 has 14 residues. Germline V gene data show CDR1 as SNHLY and CDR2 as FYNNEI. Trimming shortened V by 6 bases and J by 0 bases, and 12 bases separated the two germline ends. CDR3 nucleotide sequence: TGTGCCAGCAGGCGGGACTCTAGCTCCTACGAGCAGTACTTC. Amino acid sequence: CASRRDSSSYEQYF.

The chain recombines TRBV5-4 with TRBJ1-1; 8 bases fit TRBD1. With 2 bases clipped from V and 5 bases from J, the junction kept 5 bases outside the gene matches. Germline-derived CDR1 and CDR2 are SGHNT and YYREEE (reference sequence). The CDR3 is 14 amino acids. For the CDR3, the DNA is TGTGCCAGCAGCTTACAGGGGGTGTTAACTGAAGCTTTCTTT. Its translation is CASSLQGVLTEAFF.

This chain links TRBV21-1 with TRBJ2-2; the D call in the table, TRBD2, was not verified against the DNA. TRBV21-1 is a pseudogene segment. CDR3 length equals 18 residues. CDR3 sequence reads: CASRVFIGAREFGGELFF. In nucleotides, the CDR3 is TGTGCCAGCAGGGTTTTTATAGGAGCCCGGGAGTTCGGCGGGGAGCTGTTTTTT.

J is TRBJ2-1 and V is TRBV11-2; 7 bases are shared with TRBD2. The germline CDR1 and CDR2 sequences are SGHAT and FQNNGV. CDR3 length equals 15 residues. V was pared by 1 base and J by 5 bases, with 5 bases of the junction left unmatched. CDR3 sequence reads: CASSLGAGRNNEQFF. CDR3 coding DNA: TGTGCCAGCAGCTTAGGAGCCGGGAGGAACAATGAGCAGTTCTTC. Based on the CDR3 plus reference TRBV11-2 and TRBJ2-1, the full variable domain is EAGVAQSPRYKIIEKRQSVAFWCNPISGHATLYWYQQILGQGPKLLIQFQNNGVVDDSQLPKDRFSAERLKGVDSTLKIQPAKLEDSAVYLCASSLGAGRNNEQFFGPGTRLTVL.

The chain has TRBV5-1 and TRBJ2-2; maybe TRBD1 (6 bases). Between the trimmed V and J ends, which lost 2 bases and 0 bases, there was a span of 8 bases. Germline V lookup: CDR1 SGHRS, CDR2 YFSETQ. The CDR3 extends over 15 amino acids. As DNA, the CDR3 is TGCGCCAGCAGCTTTAGGACAGCGAACACCGGGGAGCTGTTTTTT. It encodes CASSFRTANTGELFF.

The chain recombines TRBV19 with TRBJ2-7; 8 nucleotides align to TRBD1. The CDR3 totals 12 residues. Germline CDR1 reads LNHDA; CDR2 reads SQIVND (reference sequence). The V and J ends lost 10 bases and 3 bases, in that order; junction bases with no gene match: 5. The CDR3: CAISGQDYEQYF. The CDR3 DNA is TGTGCCATTTCGGGACAGGACTACGAGCAGTACTTC.

The chain links TRBV4-1 to TRBJ2-1, with 13 bases that match TRBD2. Per the germline V gene, CDR1 is MGHRA and CDR2 is YSYEKL. The ends lost 3 bases at V and 8 bases at J; junction bases unmatched: 10. The CDR3 extends over 17 amino acids. Here the CDR3 reads CASSQMRTSGSIHEQFF. DNA for the CDR3: TGCGCCAGCAGCCAGATGAGGACTAGCGGGAGTATCCATGAGCAGTTCTTC.